Shown below are 18 T cell receptor beta chains from a single sample sequenced in a study of cytomegalovirus exposure and HLA in healthy donors (dated by TCRdb to between 2016 and 2019). The method behind the library was the immunoSEQ multiplex PCR assay. For the multiplex PCR, a mixture combining 60 forward primers for TCR Vbeta segments and 13 reverse primers for TCR Jbeta segments was used. TCRdb holds this immuneACCESS table with in-frame rearrangements only. Some clones are missing; in checked studies, unresolved V genes explain under half, and the rest has no known cause. The sample table records fewer than 200,000 clones; around 81% of these occur just once. The ten largest clones represent about 2.3% of the sample. The material sequenced was PBMCs. These receptor sequences come from a young woman in good health and CMV-seronegative.

Note on this clone: Its ends do not fully match the called genes, so a read error is possible. The rearrangement joins TRBV5-1 to TRBJ2-4, with D tentatively TRBD2 (6 bases). CDR1 is SGHRS and CDR2 is YFSETQ in the germline V gene. This CDR3 has 18 amino acids. The CDR3 sequence is CASSPYGTFEAAKNSQYF. CDR3 sequence (DNA): TGCGCCAGCAGCCCATACGGGACTTTCGAGGCGGCCAAAAACAGTCAGTACTTC. The full variable domain, its missing parts supplied by reference TRBV5-1 and TRBJ2-4, is KAGVTQTPRYLIKTRGQQVTLSCSPISGHRSVSWYQQTPGQGLQFLFEYFSETQRNKGNFPGRFSGRQFSNSRSEMNVSTLELGDSALYLCASSPYGTFEAAKNSQYFGAGTRLSVL.

The J gene is TRBJ1-2, the V gene TRBV10-3; 9 nucleotides match TRBD1. Trimming cost V 11 bases and J 8 bases; bases outside gene matches: 9. The CDR3 contains 12 residues. Germline values: CDR1 ENHRY, CDR2 SYGVKD. The CDR3, as DNA: TGTGCCGGCCGAGGGACAGGGCAAGGCTACACCTTC. Translating gives CAGRGTGQGYTF.

This clone was seen only a few times. The chain links TRBV7-2 to TRBJ1-1; D possibly corresponds to TRBD1 (6 bases). The CDR3 contains 15 residues. The germline CDR1 and CDR2 sequences are SGHTA and FQGNSA. V dropped 4 bases and J dropped 3 bases, with 15 bases sitting between them. CDR3 protein: CASSSPRGRYTEAFF. CDR3 nucleotide sequence: TGTGCCAGCAGCTCCCCGCGGGGGCGGTACACTGAAGCTTTCTTT.

Concerning this clone: Within the sample, other DNA sequences also encode this same CDR3. This chain links TRBV5-1 with TRBJ2-2; D may be TRBD1 (5 bases). V lost 0 bases, J lost 5 bases, and 5 bases lay in between. The CDR3 totals 13 residues. The germline V gene encodes CDR1 SGHRS and CDR2 YFSETQ. The DNA for the CDR3 is TGCGCCAGCAGCTTGGGACAGACCGGGGAGCTGTTTTTT. Protein: CASSLGQTGELFF.

This clone has only a few counts. The chain couples TRBV10-3 to TRBJ1-2, with a tentative D call TRBD1 (6 bases). Germline CDR1 reads ENHRY; CDR2 reads SYGVKD. The CDR3 is made up of 13 amino acids. With 7 bases removed from V and 4 bases from J, the gap between germline ends came to 13 bases. CDR3 protein: CAITRGGGYGYTF. CDR3 in DNA: TGTGCCATCACCAGGGGCGGAGGCTATGGCTACACCTTC.

This clone has just a few counts. This chain links TRBV27 with TRBJ1-2; the D gene is possibly TRBD1 (6 bases). The CDR3 runs 13 residues. V lost 6 bases and J lost 4, with 12 bases in between. The germline CDR1 and CDR2 sequences are MNHEY and SMNVEV (reference sequence). The CDR3 DNA reads as TGTGCCAGCAGGAAACAGGGCGCCTATGGCTACACCTTC. Translated, it gives CASRKQGAYGYTF.

The chain employs TRBV5-1 and TRBJ2-5, with D maybe TRBD1 (6 bases). The CDR3 totals 11 residues. In germline, CDR1 is SGHRS, CDR2 YFSETQ. Trimming shortened V by 6 bases and J by 5 bases, and 8 bases separated the two germline ends. The CDR3 region is CASIQGETQYF. The CDR3 DNA reads as TGCGCCAGCATCCAGGGGGAGACCCAGTACTTC.

This clone was counted once. This chain joins TRBV18 and TRBJ1-2, with TRBD1 matching 7 bases. The CDR3 has 15 amino acids. CDR1 KGHSH and CDR2 LQKENI come from the germline V gene. Trimming took 3 bases from V and 7 from J; bases not matched to a gene: 11. DNA of the CDR3: TGTGCCAGCTCACCGCCCGGACAGGCCCTCCCTGGCTACACCTTC. It is translated as CASSPPGQALPGYTF.

Comments on this clone: The sample has other DNA sequences that encode this CDR3 too. The gene calls are TRBV9 and TRBJ2-2; no firm D call. Trimming cost V 4 bases and J 0 bases, with 4 bases left between them. The CDR3 covers 13 residues. Per the germline V gene, CDR1 is SGDLS and CDR2 is YYNGEE. The CDR3: CASSPSNTGELFF. The CDR3, as DNA: TGTGCCAGCAGCCCATCGAACACCGGGGAGCTGTTTTTT. Using reference TRBV9 and TRBJ2-2 for the parts outside the CDR3, the full variable domain is DSGVTQTPKHLITATGQRVTLRCSPRSGDLSVYWYQQSLDQGLQFLIQYYNGEERAKGNILERFSAQQFPDLHSELNLSSLELGDSALYFCASSPSNTGELFFGEGSRLTVL.

This sequence joins TRBV27 and TRBJ2-5; 7 nucleotides align to TRBD1. The ends lost 4 bases at V and 5 bases at J; junction bases unmatched: 7. From germline, CDR1 is MNHEY and CDR2 SMNVEV (reference sequence). The CDR3 length is 14 residues. DNA for the CDR3: TGTGCCAGCAGTTCGGGGACAGTAGGGGAGACCCAGTACTTC. Amino acids: CASSSGTVGETQYF.

CDR3 in amino acids: CASSPAGTGDSYEQYF. DNA for the CDR3: TGTGCCAGCTCACCTGCCGGGACAGGCGACTCCTACGAGCAGTACTTC. The chain has TRBV18 and TRBJ2-7, with 8 bases fitting TRBD1. Unmatched junction bases numbered 7, after V lost 3 bases and J lost 0 bases. Germline V CDR1 and CDR2: KGHSH, LQKENI. This CDR3 has 16 amino acids. Using reference TRBV18 and TRBJ2-7 for the parts outside the CDR3, the full variable domain is NAGVMQNPRHLVRRRGQEARLRCSPMKGHSHVYWYRQLPEEGLKFMVYLQKENIIDESGMPKERFSAEFPKEGPSILRIQQVVRGDSAAYFCASSPAGTGDSYEQYFGPGTRLTVT.

Comments on this clone: The sample carries other DNA sequences with the same CDR3. The chain has TRBV19 and TRBJ1-2; the D gene is possibly TRBD1 (5 bases). V was clipped by 6 bases and J by 1 base, with 9 bases between them. CDR1 is LNHDA, CDR2 SQIVND, per germline (reference sequence). The CDR3 is 13 residues long. CDR3 residues: CASSREGNYGYTF. The CDR3 coding sequence is TGTGCCAGTAGCAGGGAAGGTAACTATGGCTACACCTTC. Filled out from reference TRBV19 and TRBJ1-2, the complete variable domain reads DGGITQSPKYLFRKEGQNVTLSCEQNLNHDAMYWYRQDPGQGLRLIYYSQIVNDFQKGDIAEGYSVSREKKESFPLTVTSAQKNPTAFYLCASSREGNYGYTFGSGTRLTVV.

The chain couples TRBV28 to TRBJ1-1, with a possible D match to TRBD1 (5 bases). Between the trimmed V and J ends, which lost 1 base and 1 base, there was a span of 7 bases. The CDR3 has 14 amino acids. CDR1 is MDHEN, CDR2 SYDVKM, per germline. CDR3 bases: TGTGCCAGCAGTTTATCCGGGGGGAACACTGAAGCTTTCTTT. This sequence encodes CASSLSGGNTEAFF.

The chain has TRBV7-2 and TRBJ1-1; 8 positions match TRBD1. CDR3 size: 15 residues. Germline CDR1 SGHTA, CDR2 FQGNSA. Trimming removed 4 bases from V and 0 bases from J; junction bases left unmatched: 4. CDR3 loop: CASSSQTGVNTEAFF. CDR3 coding DNA: TGTGCCAGCAGCTCCCAGACAGGGGTGAACACTGAAGCTTTCTTT.

This chain links TRBV28 with TRBJ2-2; D possibly corresponds to TRBD1 (6 bases). The CDR3 runs to 13 residues. Germline loops: CDR1 MDHEN, CDR2 SYDVKM. V was cut by 7 bases and J by 13 bases, with 19 bases left in between. CDR3 coding DNA: TGTGCCAGCATTTATAGGGGGTCCGGTAGGCTGTTTTTT. Translation: CASIYRGSGRLFF.

The chain employs TRBV15 and TRBJ2-5; 11 bases are shared with TRBD2. Looked up from germline, CDR1 is LNHNV and CDR2 is YYDKDF (reference sequence). CDR3 length equals 17 residues. V was pared by 2 bases and J by 2 bases, with 7 bases of the junction left unmatched. Here the CDR3 reads CATSRIRTSGLQETQYF. The DNA for the CDR3 is TGTGCCACCAGCAGAATCCGGACTAGCGGGTTGCAAGAGACCCAGTACTTC.

On this clone itself: One end of the junction varies from germline; a read error may be responsible. The same CDR3 can be traced to other DNA sequences in this sample. This chain connects TRBV10-2 to TRBJ1-6; 7 bases agree with TRBD1. The V gene's germline CDR1 is WSHSY and CDR2 SAAADI. The CDR3 is 13 residues long. CDR3 region: CASSETGVSPLHF. CDR3 in DNA: TGCGCCAGTAGTGAAACAGGGGTATCACCCCTCCACTTT.

This chain joins TRBV11-3 and TRBJ1-1, with D hard to call. Germline V gives CDR1 SGHNT, CDR2 YENEEA. Deletions cut 2 bases from V and 8 bases from J, with 12 bases between. The CDR3 loop spans 13 amino acids. This chain's CDR3 is CASSLSAKREAFF. CDR3 nucleotides: TGTGCCAGCAGCTTAAGTGCGAAAAGAGAAGCTTTCTTT.